This is a list of T cell receptor beta chains from one sample in a study of T cell repertoires in cytomegalovirus infection. Their cognate antigens are unknown. Each CDR3 protein is one row after TCRdb ran MiXCR on the reads. There are roughly 800,000 distinct CDR3 sequences in the sample; about 28% occur only once, and about an eighth lies in the top ten. Sequencing used cultured CD8+ T cells from PBMCs, obtained from culture after CMV antigen stimulation. The source is a human donor in good health (CMV status not recorded). Some clones in this sample may be carry-over from other donors' samples. Both conserved end residues are part of each CDR3. Each record gives: clone size, V gene, J gene, D gene, CDR3 protein, CDR3 DNA. The D gene is left open where the match is weak. Clone size is given for some rows only: seen once, a few or many times, or a class if the clone is expanded.

clone size: -; V gene: TRBV4-1; J gene: TRBJ2-3; D gene: -; CDR3 protein: CASSQEGFSGTDTQYF; CDR3 DNA: TGCGCCAGCAGCCAAGAGGGGTTTTCTGGCACAGATACGCAGTATTTT
clone size: many; V gene: TRBV28; J gene: TRBJ1-1; D gene: -; CDR3 protein: CASSLRGDLLNTEAFF; CDR3 DNA: TGTGCCAGCAGTTTACGGGGGGATCTTTTGAACACTGAAGCTTTCTTT
clone size: -; V gene: TRBV19; J gene: TRBJ2-1; D gene: -; CDR3 protein: CASSIRASSYNEQFF; CDR3 DNA: TGTGCCAGTAGTATAAGGGCCAGCTCCTACAATGAGCAGTTCTTC
clone size: -; V gene: TRBV12-3/TRBV12-4; J gene: TRBJ2-2; D gene: -; CDR3 protein: CASTLDGGELFF; CDR3 DNA: TGTGCCAGCACCCTTGACGGCGGGGAGCTGTTTTTT
clone size: few; V gene: TRBV12-3/TRBV12-4; J gene: TRBJ2-5; D gene: TRBD2; CDR3 protein: CASRRLGGFQETQYF; CDR3 DNA: TGTGCCAGCAGGCGCCTCGGGGGGTTCCAAGAGACCCAGTACTTC
clone size: -; V gene: TRBV5-3; J gene: TRBJ1-5; D gene: -; CDR3 protein: CARSLGGGRDQPQHF; CDR3 DNA: TGTGCCAGAAGCTTGGGCGGGGGGCGCGATCAGCCCCAGCATTTT
clone size: few; V gene: TRBV6-1; J gene: TRBJ2-7; D gene: -; CDR3 protein: CASSPRDGYEQYF; CDR3 DNA: TGTGCCAGCAGTCCTCGGGACGGCTACGAGCAGTACTTC
clone size: -; V gene: TRBV6-6; J gene: TRBJ1-5; D gene: -; CDR3 protein: CASETGVSNQPQHF; CDR3 DNA: TGTGCCAGCGAGACAGGAGTTAGCAATCAGCCCCAGCATTTT
clone size: few; V gene: TRBV11-2; J gene: TRBJ2-1; D gene: -; CDR3 protein: CASSLDPAGTNEQFF; CDR3 DNA: TGTGCCAGCAGCTTAGATCCGGCAGGGACGAATGAGCAGTTCTTC
clone size: few; V gene: TRBV7-8; J gene: TRBJ1-4; D gene: TRBD1; CDR3 protein: CASSFGTALNEKLFF; CDR3 DNA: TGTGCCAGCAGCTTCGGGACAGCCCTTAATGAAAAACTGTTTTTT
clone size: -; V gene: TRBV6-4; J gene: TRBJ2-2; D gene: -; CDR3 protein: CASSEDILDTGELFF; CDR3 DNA: TGTGCCAGCAGTGAGGACATCCTTGACACCGGGGAGCTGTTTTTT
clone size: -; V gene: TRBV5-1; J gene: TRBJ2-1; D gene: TRBD2; CDR3 protein: CASSYSGGAVHNEQFF; CDR3 DNA: TGCGCCAGCAGCTATTCCGGGGGGGCGGTCCACAATGAGCAGTTCTTC
clone size: -; V gene: TRBV7-6; J gene: TRBJ1-4; D gene: -; CDR3 protein: CASSPIWGGNEKLFF; CDR3 DNA: TGTGCCAGCAGCCCTATTTGGGGGGGTAATGAAAAACTGTTTTTT
clone size: -; V gene: TRBV7-6; J gene: TRBJ2-7; D gene: -; CDR3 protein: CASSFGSDPSYEQYF; CDR3 DNA: TGTGCCAGCAGCTTCGGCAGTGACCCTTCCTACGAGCAGTACTTC
clone size: many; V gene: TRBV7-8; J gene: TRBJ2-7; D gene: -; CDR3 protein: CASSLKPLPTATSYEQYF; CDR3 DNA: TGTGCCAGCAGCCTAAAACCGCTGCCGACAGCTACGTCCTACGAGCAGTACTTC
clone size: -; V gene: TRBV12-3/TRBV12-4; J gene: TRBJ2-5; D gene: -; CDR3 protein: CASARRIQETQYF; CDR3 DNA: TGTGCCAGCGCTAGGCGGATCCAAGAGACCCAGTACTTC
clone size: few; V gene: TRBV6-2/TRBV6-3; J gene: TRBJ2-1; D gene: TRBD1; CDR3 protein: CASSYGQGLYNEQFF; CDR3 DNA: TGTGCCAGCAGTTACGGACAGGGACTCTACAATGAGCAGTTCTTC
clone size: -; V gene: TRBV15; J gene: TRBJ2-2; D gene: TRBD1; CDR3 protein: CATSRDRGGLYTGELFF; CDR3 DNA: TGTGCCACCAGCAGAGATAGAGGGGGCTTATACACCGGGGAGCTGTTTTTT
clone size: -; V gene: TRBV6-6; J gene: TRBJ1-5; D gene: -; CDR3 protein: CASTLGGGFRQPQHF; CDR3 DNA: TGTGCCAGCACCCTCGGGGGGGGGTTTCGGCAGCCCCAGCATTTT
clone size: many; V gene: TRBV7-8; J gene: TRBJ2-6; D gene: -; CDR3 protein: CASSAGSRSGANVLTF; CDR3 DNA: TGTGCCAGCAGCGCTGGCAGCCGCTCTGGGGCCAACGTCCTGACTTTC
clone size: -; V gene: TRBV6-5; J gene: TRBJ1-5; D gene: -; CDR3 protein: CASSYRVEQPQHF; CDR3 DNA: TGTGCCAGCAGTTACCGCGTAGAGCAGCCCCAGCATTTT
clone size: many; V gene: TRBV10-2; J gene: TRBJ1-6; D gene: -; CDR3 protein: CASMRGETANNSPLHF; CDR3 DNA: TGCGCCAGCATGCGCGGGGAAACGGCTAATAATTCACCCCTCCACTTT
clone size: few; V gene: TRBV6-2/TRBV6-3; J gene: TRBJ1-2; D gene: -; CDR3 protein: CASSSDTFYGYTF; CDR3 DNA: TGTGCCAGCAGCTCGGACACTTTCTATGGCTACACCTTC
clone size: -; V gene: TRBV7-4; J gene: TRBJ2-1; D gene: TRBD1; CDR3 protein: CASSSTGPSYNEQFF; CDR3 DNA: TGTGCCAGCAGCTCGACAGGGCCCTCCTACAATGAGCAGTTCTTC
clone size: few; V gene: TRBV4-1; J gene: TRBJ2-1; D gene: TRBD2; CDR3 protein: CASSSQGLAGHTYNEQFF; CDR3 DNA: TGCGCCAGCAGCTCCCAGGGACTAGCGGGTCATACTTACAATGAGCAGTTCTTC
clone size: once; V gene: TRBV6-5; J gene: TRBJ1-2; D gene: -; CDR3 protein: CASRNSQNYGYTF; CDR3 DNA: TGTGCCAGCAGAAACAGCCAAAACTATGGCTACACCTTC
clone size: few; V gene: TRBV2; J gene: TRBJ2-7; D gene: TRBD1; CDR3 protein: CASSSGQGDEQYF; CDR3 DNA: TGTGCCAGCAGTAGTGGACAGGGAGACGAGCAGTACTTC
clone size: -; V gene: TRBV7-9; J gene: TRBJ1-2; D gene: TRBD1; CDR3 protein: CASSWTGALNYGYTF; CDR3 DNA: TGTGCCAGCAGCTGGACAGGGGCCCTGAACTATGGCTACACCTTC
clone size: once; V gene: TRBV7-2; J gene: TRBJ2-3; D gene: -; CDR3 protein: CASSWSLGTDTQYF; CDR3 DNA: TGTGCCAGCAGTTGGAGTCTAGGGACAGATACGCAGTATTTT
clone size: -; V gene: TRBV6-5; J gene: TRBJ2-5; D gene: -; CDR3 protein: CASWGDQETQYF; CDR3 DNA: TGTGCCAGTTGGGGGGATCAAGAGACCCAGTACTTC
clone size: many; V gene: TRBV7-2; J gene: TRBJ2-3; D gene: -; CDR3 protein: CASSLISGYDGTSTDTQYF; CDR3 DNA: TGTGCCAGCAGCTTAATTTCGGGCTATGACGGGACTAGCACAGATACGCAGTATTTT
clone size: many; V gene: TRBV7-2; J gene: TRBJ2-1; D gene: TRBD2; CDR3 protein: CASTQGGGYNEQFF; CDR3 DNA: TGTGCCAGTACGCAGGGCGGGGGGTACAATGAGCAGTTCTTC
clone size: once; V gene: TRBV10-3; J gene: TRBJ2-1; D gene: -; CDR3 protein: CAISEPPELVHNEQFF; CDR3 DNA: TGTGCCATCAGTGAGCCCCCGGAGTTAGTACACAATGAGCAGTTCTTC
clone size: -; V gene: TRBV2; J gene: TRBJ2-1; D gene: -; CDR3 protein: CASRQPGLLNEQFF; CDR3 DNA: TGTGCCAGCAGGCAACCGGGACTTCTAAATGAGCAGTTCTTC
clone size: many; V gene: TRBV7-6; J gene: TRBJ1-1; D gene: -; CDR3 protein: CASSLTPGDRDTEAFF; CDR3 DNA: TGTGCCAGCAGCTTAACCCCAGGGGATAGGGACACTGAAGCTTTCTTT
clone size: many; V gene: TRBV7-6; J gene: TRBJ2-7; D gene: TRBD1; CDR3 protein: CASSRTGSYEQYF; CDR3 DNA: TGTGCCAGCAGCCGGACAGGGTCCTACGAGCAGTACTTC
clone size: -; V gene: TRBV19; J gene: TRBJ1-1; D gene: -; CDR3 protein: CASSIGQENTEAFF; CDR3 DNA: TGTGCCAGTAGTATAGGACAGGAAAACACTGAAGCTTTCTTT
clone size: many; V gene: TRBV7-9; J gene: TRBJ1-5; D gene: -; CDR3 protein: CASSLEGGSNQPQHF; CDR3 DNA: TGTGCCAGCAGCTTAGAAGGGGGGAGCAATCAGCCCCAGCATTTT
clone size: -; V gene: TRBV4-1; J gene: TRBJ1-2; D gene: -; CDR3 protein: CASSQDEQPSFYGYTF; CDR3 DNA: TGCGCCAGCAGCCAAGATGAACAGCCCAGTTTCTATGGCTACACCTTC
clone size: -; V gene: TRBV7-9; J gene: TRBJ1-2; D gene: -; CDR3 protein: CASSLVGSSYGYTF; CDR3 DNA: TGTGCCAGCAGCTTAGTGGGTTCAAGCTATGGCTACACCTTC
clone size: -; V gene: TRBV6-5; J gene: TRBJ1-5; D gene: -; CDR3 protein: CASRPGINQPQHF; CDR3 DNA: TGTGCCAGCAGGCCCGGGATTAATCAGCCCCAGCATTTT
clone size: -; V gene: TRBV5-4; J gene: TRBJ2-7; D gene: TRBD1; CDR3 protein: CASTPGTGSYEQYF; CDR3 DNA: TGTGCCAGCACCCCCGGGACAGGTTCCTACGAGCAGTACTTC
clone size: -; V gene: TRBV5-5; J gene: TRBJ1-1; D gene: -; CDR3 protein: CASSPSLTRGSTEAFF; CDR3 DNA: TGTGCCAGCAGCCCGTCATTAACCAGGGGATCCACTGAAGCTTTCTTT
clone size: many; V gene: TRBV7-9; J gene: TRBJ2-5; D gene: -; CDR3 protein: CASSLAEETQYF; CDR3 DNA: TGTGCCAGCAGCTTAGCGGAGGAGACCCAGTACTTC